This T cell receptor (beta chain) appears in the sequencing data of a study of T cell changes during pregnancy in multiple sclerosis. CDR1 and CDR2 (germline): SGHRS, YFSETQ. The CDR3 covers 11 residues. V was trimmed by 2 bases and J by 8 bases, leaving 5 bases between them. The data were produced by immunoSEQ multiplex PCR, yet TCRdb's version contains in-frame clones alone and is incomplete. Of 65,000 to 95,000 clones in the sample, about 88% were seen once. Sequences were derived from peripheral blood, sampled before pregnancy. The receptor was isolated from a female donor with multiple sclerosis, enrolled in a pregnancy study. This chain links TRBV5-1 with TRBJ2-1, with unresolved D. The chain's CDR3 is CASSFPDEQFF. For the CDR3, the DNA is TGCGCCAGCAGCTTCCCAGATGAGCAGTTCTTC. Looking up the rest from reference TRBV5-1 and TRBJ2-1 gives the full variable domain: KAGVTQTPRYLIKTRGQQVTLSCSPISGHRSVSWYQQTPGQGLQFLFEYFSETQRNKGNFPGRFSGRQFSNSRSEMNVSTLELGDSALYLCASSFPDEQFFGPGTRLTVL.